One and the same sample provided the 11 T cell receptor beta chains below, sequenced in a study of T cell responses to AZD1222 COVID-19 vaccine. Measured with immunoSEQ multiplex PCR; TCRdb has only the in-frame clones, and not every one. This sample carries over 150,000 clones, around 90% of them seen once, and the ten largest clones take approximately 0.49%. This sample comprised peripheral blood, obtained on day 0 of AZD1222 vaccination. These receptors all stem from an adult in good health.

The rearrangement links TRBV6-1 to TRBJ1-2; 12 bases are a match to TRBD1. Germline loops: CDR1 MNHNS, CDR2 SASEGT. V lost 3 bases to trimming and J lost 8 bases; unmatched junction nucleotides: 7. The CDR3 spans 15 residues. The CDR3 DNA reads TGTGCCAGCAGTGATAGGGGACAGGGGGCGGGAGGCTACACCTTC. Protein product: CASSDRGQGAGGYTF.

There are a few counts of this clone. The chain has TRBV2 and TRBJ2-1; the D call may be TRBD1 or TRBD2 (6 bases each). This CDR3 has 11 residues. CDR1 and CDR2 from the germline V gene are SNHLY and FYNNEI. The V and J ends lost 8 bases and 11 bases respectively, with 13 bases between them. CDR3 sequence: CASGGGQQQFF. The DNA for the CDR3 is TGTGCCAGCGGAGGGGGGCAACAGCAGTTCTTC.

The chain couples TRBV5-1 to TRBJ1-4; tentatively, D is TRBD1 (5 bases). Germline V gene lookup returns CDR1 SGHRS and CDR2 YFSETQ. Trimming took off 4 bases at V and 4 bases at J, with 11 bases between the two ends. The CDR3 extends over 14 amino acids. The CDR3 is CASSPGTDNEKLFF. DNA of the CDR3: TGCGCCAGCAGCCCAGGGACGGATAATGAAAAACTGTTTTTT.

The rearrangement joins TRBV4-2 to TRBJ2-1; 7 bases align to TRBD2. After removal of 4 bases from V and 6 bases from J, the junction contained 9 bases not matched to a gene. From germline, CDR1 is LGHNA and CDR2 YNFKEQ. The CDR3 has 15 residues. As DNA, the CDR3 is TGTGCCAGCAGCCTAGGGCCTAGCGGCGGCAATGAGCAGTTCTTC. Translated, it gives CASSLGPSGGNEQFF.

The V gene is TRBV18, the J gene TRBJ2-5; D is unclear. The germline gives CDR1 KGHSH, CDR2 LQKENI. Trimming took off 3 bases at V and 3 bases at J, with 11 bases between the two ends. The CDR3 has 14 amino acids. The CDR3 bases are TGTGCCAGCTCACCGATTCCACGGGAAGAGACCCAGTACTTC. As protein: CASSPIPREETQYF.

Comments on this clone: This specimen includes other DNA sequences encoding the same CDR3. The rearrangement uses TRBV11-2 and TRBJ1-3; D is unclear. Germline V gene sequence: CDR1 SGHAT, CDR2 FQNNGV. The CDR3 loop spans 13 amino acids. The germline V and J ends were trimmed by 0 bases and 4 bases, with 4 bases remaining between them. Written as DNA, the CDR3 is TGTGCCAGCAGCTTAGAGCCGGGAAACACCATATATTTT. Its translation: CASSLEPGNTIYF.

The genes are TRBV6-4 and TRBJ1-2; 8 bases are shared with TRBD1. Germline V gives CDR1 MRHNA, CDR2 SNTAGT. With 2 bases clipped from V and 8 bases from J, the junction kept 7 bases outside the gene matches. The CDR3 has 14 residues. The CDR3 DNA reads TGTGCCAGCAGTGACAGGACAGGGTCGGGAGGCTACACCTTC. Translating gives CASSDRTGSGGYTF.

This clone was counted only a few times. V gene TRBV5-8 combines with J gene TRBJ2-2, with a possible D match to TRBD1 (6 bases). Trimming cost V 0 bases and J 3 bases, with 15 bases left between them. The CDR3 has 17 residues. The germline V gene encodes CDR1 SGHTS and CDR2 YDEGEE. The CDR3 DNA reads TGTGCCAGCAGCTTGGGTAGGACAGTAGGTGACACCGGGGAGCTGTTTTTT. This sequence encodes CASSLGRTVGDTGELFF.

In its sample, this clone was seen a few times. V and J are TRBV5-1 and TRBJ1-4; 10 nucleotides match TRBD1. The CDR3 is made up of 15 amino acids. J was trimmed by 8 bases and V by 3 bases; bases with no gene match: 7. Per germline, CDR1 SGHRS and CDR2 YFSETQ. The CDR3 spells CASSSTGTGAEKLFF. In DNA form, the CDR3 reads TGCGCCAGCAGCTCCACTGGGACAGGGGCGGAAAAACTGTTTTTT.

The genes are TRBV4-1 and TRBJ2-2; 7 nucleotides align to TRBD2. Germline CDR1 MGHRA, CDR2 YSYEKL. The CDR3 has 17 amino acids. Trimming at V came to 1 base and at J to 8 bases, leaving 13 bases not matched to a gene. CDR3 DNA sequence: TGCGCCAGCAGCCAAGGGGCCCGGGACCAAGCGGGAGGGGAGCTGTTTTTT. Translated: CASSQGARDQAGGELFF.

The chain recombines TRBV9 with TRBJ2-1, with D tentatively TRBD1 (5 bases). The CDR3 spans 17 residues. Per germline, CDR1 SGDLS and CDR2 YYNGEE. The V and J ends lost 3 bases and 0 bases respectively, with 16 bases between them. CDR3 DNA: TGTGCCAGCAGCGAGCAGGGTAAGGCGATCTCCTACAATGAGCAGTTCTTC. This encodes CASSEQGKAISYNEQFF.